This entry lists 29 T cell receptor beta chains sequenced from one sample in a study of shared T cell receptors in the human thymus. The assay was immunoSEQ multiplex PCR, and TCRdb's table has in-frame clones only and misses some. The sample contains 550,000 to 800,000 clones, approximately 85% of which appear only once. This same sample was also taken into another study, of human thymus T cells.

Sequencing used thymocytes. These TCRs come from a girl less than two years old with a congenital heart defect.

This sequence joins TRBV4-1 and TRBJ1-1; possibly TRBD1 for D (5 bases). The CDR3 totals 15 residues. V lost 5 bases and J lost 7, with 20 bases in between. Germline values: CDR1 MGHRA, CDR2 YSYEKL. The CDR3, as DNA: TGCGCCAGCAGCTTTGGGGCCTCAAGCTCCTTTGAAGCTTTCTTT. It encodes CASSFGASSSFEAFF.

The rearrangement uses TRBV5-1 and TRBJ2-3; TRBD1 aligns across 7 bases. The CDR3 spans 12 residues. J was trimmed by 4 bases and V by 7 bases; bases with no gene match: 3. Germline V gene sequence: CDR1 SGHRS, CDR2 YFSETQ. The CDR3 DNA reads as TGCGCCAGCGGGGACAGCCCAGATACGCAGTATTTT. As protein: CASGDSPDTQYF.

The chain carries TRBV6-5 and TRBJ1-1; the D is unclear. Germline V gene sequence: CDR1 MNHEY, CDR2 SVGAGI. The CDR3 totals 14 residues. The V and J ends lost 1 base and 4 bases respectively, with 10 bases between them. The CDR3 spells CASSYWGVRTEAFF. CDR3 DNA sequence: TGTGCCAGCAGTTACTGGGGAGTTCGCACTGAAGCTTTCTTT.

This clone has just one count. The chain joins TRBV28 to TRBJ1-5; D might be TRBD1 (5 bases). This CDR3 region has 15 residues. The V end was cut by 6 bases, the J end by 6 bases, with 18 bases between. CDR1 and CDR2 (germline): MDHEN, SYDVKM. Here the CDR3 reads CASSRAAGYGQPQHF. The CDR3 coding sequence is TGTGCCAGCAGCCGCGCCGCAGGGTACGGTCAGCCCCAGCATTTT.

The chain couples TRBV28 to TRBJ1-1, with D possibly matching TRBD1 (5 bases). Looked up from germline, CDR1 is MDHEN and CDR2 is SYDVKM. The CDR3 loop spans 11 amino acids. Trimming took 4 bases from V and 8 from J, leaving 8 bases between them. The CDR3 bases are TGTGCCAGCAGTTGGGGCAGCGAAGCTTTCTTT. It translates to CASSWGSEAFF.

This clone was detected a few times. The chain's CDR3 is CASSFRQGKVGWYTEAFF. DNA for the CDR3: TGTGCCAGCAGTTTCCGACAGGGAAAGGTCGGGTGGTACACTGAAGCTTTCTTT. V and J are TRBV28 and TRBJ1-1; 7 bases fit TRBD1. V trimming: 3 bases; J trimming: 3 bases; junction bases outside the gene matches: 16. Germline CDR1 reads MDHEN; CDR2 reads SYDVKM. The CDR3 covers 18 residues. The full variable domain, with the rest looked up from reference TRBV28 and TRBJ1-1, is DVKVTQSSRYLVKRTGEKVFLECVQDMDHENMFWYRQDPGLGLRLIYFSYDVKMKEKGDIPEGYSVSREKKERFSLILESASTNQTSMYLCASSFRQGKVGWYTEAFFGQGTRLTVV.

The chain uses TRBV2 and TRBJ2-5; 10 positions agree with TRBD2. Germline assignment: CDR1 SNHLY and CDR2 FYNNEI. The CDR3 runs to 16 residues. V was clipped by 3 bases and J by 4 bases; unmatched bases: 8. The CDR3 here is CASSDGLAGGGETQYF. The CDR3 DNA follows: TGTGCCAGCAGTGACGGATTAGCGGGGGGTGGAGAGACCCAGTACTTC.

The chain uses TRBV7-2 and TRBJ2-5; TRBD2 matches 10 bases. The CDR3 loop spans 18 amino acids. V shed 4 bases, J shed 2 bases, and the junction held 13 bases outside the gene matches. Germline CDR1 and CDR2: SGHTA and FQGNSA. The CDR3 loop is CASSSSYPLAGRQETQYF. The DNA of the CDR3 is TGTGCCAGCAGCTCATCCTACCCACTAGCGGGGAGACAAGAGACCCAGTACTTC. Supplemented by reference TRBV7-2 and TRBJ2-5, the full variable domain reads GAGVSQSPSNKVTEKGKDVELRCDPISGHTALYWYRQSLGQGLEFLIYFQGNSAPDKSGLPSDRFSAERTGGSVSTLTIQRTQQEDSAVYLCASSSSYPLAGRQETQYFGPGTRLLVL.

This clone has just one count. This chain joins TRBV10-2 and TRBJ1-4; the match to TRBD1 covers 7 bases. The CDR3 totals 14 residues. After removal of 6 bases from V and 7 bases from J, the junction contained 8 bases not matched to a gene. Germline CDR1 and CDR2: WSHSY and SAAADI. As DNA, the CDR3 is TGCGCCAGCAGACCAGGGGGAGATGGTGAAAAACTGTTTTTT. Its translation is CASRPGGDGEKLFF.

V gene TRBV6-1 combines with J gene TRBJ1-4, with 10 bases fitting TRBD1. The V gene end was trimmed by 1 base and the J gene end by 1 base; junction bases not matched to a gene: 6. The CDR3 covers 18 residues. Germline CDR1 is MNHNS and CDR2 is SASEGT. CDR3 DNA sequence: TGTGCCAGCAGTGAAGAAAAGACAGGGGGCAAAACTAATGAAAAACTGTTTTTT. Translated: CASSEEKTGGKTNEKLFF.

The gene calls are TRBV15 and TRBJ1-1; D is uncertain. This CDR3 spans 15 amino acids. V lost 6 bases and J lost 1, with 15 bases in between. Per germline, CDR1 LNHNV and CDR2 YYDKDF (reference sequence). Written as DNA, the CDR3 is TGTGCCACCAGTAGCCAAGTCCGGGGGAACACTGAAGCTTTCTTT. Its translation: CATSSQVRGNTEAFF.

This clone has just a few counts. This chain connects TRBV4-1 to TRBJ1-2; TRBD1 is a possible D gene (6 bases). The CDR3 covers 15 residues. Germline CDR1 is MGHRA and CDR2 is YSYEKL. V gave up 8 bases and J gave up 3 bases, with 19 bases separating them. Here the CDR3 reads CASGLGRGADYGYTF. CDR3 DNA sequence: TGCGCCAGCGGCCTCGGGCGGGGGGCGGACTATGGCTACACCTTC.

The rearrangement uses TRBV5-6 and TRBJ2-5, with TRBD1 as a possible D gene (5 bases). The J call could be wrong; TRBJ2-7 is a better fit for the DNA end. Germline V gene sequence: CDR1 SGHDT, CDR2 YYEEEE. CDR3 length equals 16 residues. CDR3 amino acids: CASSFESRDPSDEQYF. The DNA of the CDR3 is TGTGCCAGCAGCTTCGAGTCCAGGGATCCTTCCGACGAGCAGTACTTC.

This chain links TRBV4-3 with TRBJ2-7; 8 nucleotides match TRBD1. The J segment lost 4 bases and the V segment lost 4 bases, leaving 12 bases of the junction unmatched. CDR1 is LGHNA, CDR2 YSLEER, per germline. This CDR3 has 16 amino acids. The DNA of the CDR3 is TGCGCCAGCAGCCGACTTAGGAGGGACAGGTTATACGAGCAGTACTTC. Translation: CASSRLRRDRLYEQYF.

Remarks on this clone: Other DNA sequences in this sample translate to the same CDR3. The V and J genes are TRBV7-6 and TRBJ2-7, with 10 nucleotides matching TRBD2. V was clipped by 6 bases and J by 1 base; unmatched bases: 12. This CDR3 has 17 amino acids. Germline V gives CDR1 SGHVS, CDR2 FNYEAQ. CDR3 sequence: CASSLERGGRGSYEQYF. For the CDR3, the DNA is TGTGCCAGCAGTCTAGAGCGGGGGGGGCGGGGTTCCTACGAGCAGTACTTC.

The chain uses TRBV6-1 and TRBJ1-1, with TRBD1 matching 9 bases. V was pared by 5 bases and J by 3 bases, with 4 bases of the junction left unmatched. Germline CDR1 MNHNS, CDR2 SASEGT. The CDR3 is 14 amino acids. The CDR3 bases are TGTGCCAGCAGTCACAGGGGGCAGGACACTGAAGCTTTCTTT. Protein sequence: CASSHRGQDTEAFF.

V usage is TRBV19 and J usage is TRBJ2-7; 7 nucleotides align to TRBD1. The CDR3 loop spans 15 amino acids. CDR1 is LNHDA and CDR2 is SQIVND in the germline V gene (reference sequence). V lost 4 bases to trimming and J lost 2 bases; unmatched junction nucleotides: 8. CDR3 amino acids: CASSNGTAPPYEQYF. In DNA form, the CDR3 reads TGTGCCAGTAGTAATGGGACAGCCCCGCCCTACGAGCAGTACTTC.

This chain's CDR3 is CASHSLGDSSDGYTF. The CDR3 DNA sequence: TGTGCCAGCCATTCTCTCGGGGACAGCTCGGATGGCTACACCTTC. The chain is built from TRBV19 and TRBJ1-2; 7 nucleotides match TRBD1. The germline CDR1 and CDR2 sequences are LNHDA and SQIVND (reference sequence). This CDR3 is 15 amino acids long. The V segment lost 9 bases and the J segment 6 bases; nucleotides outside the gene matches: 16.

J is TRBJ2-3 and V is TRBV28; a weak D match, TRBD2 (7 bases). Germline CDR1 reads MDHEN; CDR2 reads SYDVKM. The V end lost 7 bases, the J end lost 0 bases, and 17 bases lay between the germline ends. The CDR3 runs to 16 residues. The CDR3 spells CASTGEGTGSTDTQYF. DNA of the CDR3: TGTGCCAGCACGGGGGAGGGTACAGGGAGCACAGATACGCAGTATTTT.

This rearrangement joins TRBV19 to TRBJ2-7, with a tentative D call TRBD1 (6 bases). Per the germline V gene, CDR1 is LNHDA and CDR2 is SQIVND (reference sequence). The CDR3 consists of 16 residues. The germline V and J ends were trimmed by 5 bases and 7 bases, with 24 bases remaining between them. CDR3 sequence reads: CASSPIKQGGWEEQYF. The CDR3 DNA sequence: TGTGCCAGTAGTCCAATAAAACAGGGCGGCTGGGAGGAGCAGTACTTC.

The rearrangement uses TRBV5-6 and TRBJ1-2, with TRBD1 as a possible D gene (5 bases). The germline V and J ends were trimmed by 5 bases and 4 bases, with 15 bases remaining between them. The CDR3 runs 14 residues. CDR1 and CDR2 from the germline V gene are SGHDT and YYEEEE. CDR3 loop: CASSMVPGGYGYTF. Here the CDR3 DNA reads TGTGCCAGCAGTATGGTTCCGGGGGGCTATGGCTACACCTTC.

This clone was picked up one time. The rearrangement uses TRBV6-5 and TRBJ1-1; tentative D call: TRBD1 (6 bases). Trimming removed 8 bases from V and 0 bases from J, with 10 bases in between. In germline, CDR1 is MNHEY, CDR2 SVGAGI. The CDR3 loop spans 13 amino acids. CDR3 protein: CASGGTVNTEAFF. Written as DNA, the CDR3 is TGTGCCAGCGGGGGCACAGTGAACACTGAAGCTTTCTTT.

In its sample, this clone was seen a few times. V and J are TRBV29-1 and TRBJ2-7, with TRBD1 identical over 7 bases. Germline trimming cut 6 bases from V and 2 bases from J; bases unmatched to any gene: 10. The CDR3 totals 14 residues. CDR1 is SQVTM, CDR2 ANQGSEA, per germline. The CDR3 region has the DNA TGCAGCGTCATAGAACAGGGGTCCACCTACGAGCAGTACTTC. Amino acid sequence: CSVIEQGSTYEQYF.

This clone was seen a single time. This chain joins TRBV28 and TRBJ2-3; TRBD2 aligns across 7 bases. V trimming: 7 bases; J trimming: 7 bases; junction bases outside the gene matches: 20. Germline V gives CDR1 MDHEN, CDR2 SYDVKM. CDR3 length: 17 amino acids. CDR3 region: CASTHSPPGTGGNTQYF. In DNA, the CDR3 is TGTGCCAGCACCCATTCCCCCCCCGGGACGGGGGGAAATACGCAGTATTTT.

The chain uses TRBV9 and TRBJ1-2, with D hard to call. The CDR3 runs to 13 residues. From germline, CDR1 is SGDLS and CDR2 YYNGEE. Trimming stripped 0 bases from V and 2 bases from J, with 5 bases between. The DNA for the CDR3 is TGTGCCAGCAGCGTAGTCCCAAACTATGGCTACACCTTC. Protein: CASSVVPNYGYTF.

This chain joins TRBV11-3 and TRBJ2-3; 7 bases agree with TRBD2. This CDR3 is built from 14 residues. Germline V gives CDR1 SGHNT, CDR2 YENEEA. V trimming: 8 bases; J trimming: 0 bases; junction bases outside the gene matches: 5. The CDR3 spells CASSGGSSTDTQYF. The CDR3 bases are TGTGCCAGCTCCGGGGGGTCTAGCACAGATACGCAGTATTTT.

The chain combines TRBV4-1 with TRBJ2-7; TRBD2 is a possible D gene (7 bases). The CDR3 runs to 19 residues. The germline V gene has CDR1 MGHRA and CDR2 YSYEKL. V shed 0 bases and J shed 2 bases, with 23 bases lying between them. The CDR3 loop reads CASSQDRSWGRGAPYEQYF. In nucleotides, the CDR3 is TGCGCCAGCAGCCAAGATAGGAGTTGGGGACGGGGGGCGCCCTACGAGCAGTACTTC.

The rearrangement joins TRBV5-6 to TRBJ2-1; maybe TRBD2 (5 bases). Germline V gives CDR1 SGHDT, CDR2 YYEEEE. The CDR3 totals 18 residues. V gave up 0 bases and J gave up 1 base, with 17 bases separating them. The CDR3 nucleotides are TGTGCCAGCAGCTTGGATTTCGGGGTACCGGTGTCCTACAATGAGCAGTTCTTC. It is translated as CASSLDFGVPVSYNEQFF.

The V and J genes are TRBV10-3 and TRBJ1-6; 7 bases fit TRBD1. The CDR3 spans 16 residues. With 6 bases clipped from V and 0 bases from J, the junction kept 5 bases outside the gene matches. CDR1 is ENHRY and CDR2 is SYGVKD in the germline V gene. The CDR3 sequence: CAISPRTGSYNSPLHF. The CDR3 region has the DNA TGTGCCATCAGCCCCCGGACAGGCTCCTATAATTCACCCCTCCACTTT.